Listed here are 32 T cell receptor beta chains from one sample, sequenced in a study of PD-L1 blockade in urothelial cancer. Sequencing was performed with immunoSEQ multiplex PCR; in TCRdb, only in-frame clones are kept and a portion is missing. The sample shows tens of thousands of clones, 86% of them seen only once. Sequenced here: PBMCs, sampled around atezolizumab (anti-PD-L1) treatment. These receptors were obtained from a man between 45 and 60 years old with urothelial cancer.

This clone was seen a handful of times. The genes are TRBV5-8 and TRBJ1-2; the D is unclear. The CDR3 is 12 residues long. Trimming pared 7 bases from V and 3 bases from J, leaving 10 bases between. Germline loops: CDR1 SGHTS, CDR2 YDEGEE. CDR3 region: CASVTTYYGYTF. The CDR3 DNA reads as TGTGCCAGCGTGACAACCTACTATGGCTACACCTTC.

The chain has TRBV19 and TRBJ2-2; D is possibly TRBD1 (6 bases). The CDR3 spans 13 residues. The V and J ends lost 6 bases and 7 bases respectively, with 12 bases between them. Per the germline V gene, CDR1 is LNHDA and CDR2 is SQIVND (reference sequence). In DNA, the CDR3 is TGTGCCAGTAGAGTACAGGGCGGCGGGGAGCTGTTTTTT. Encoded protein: CASRVQGGGELFF.

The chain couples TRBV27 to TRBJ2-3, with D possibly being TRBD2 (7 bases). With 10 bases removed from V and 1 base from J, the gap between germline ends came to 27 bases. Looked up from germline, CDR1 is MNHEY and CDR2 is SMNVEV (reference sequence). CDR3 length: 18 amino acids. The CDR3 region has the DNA TGTGCCACTTTTGGGGGGGTTGGCGGGGGCCCGCGCACAGATACGCAGTATTTT. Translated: CATFGGVGGGPRTDTQYF.

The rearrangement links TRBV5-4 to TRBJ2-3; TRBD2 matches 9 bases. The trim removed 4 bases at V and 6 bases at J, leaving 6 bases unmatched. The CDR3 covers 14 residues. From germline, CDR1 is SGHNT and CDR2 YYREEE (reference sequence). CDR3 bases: TGTGCCAGCAGCACCAGCGGGAGGCGTGATACGCAGTATTTT. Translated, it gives CASSTSGRRDTQYF.

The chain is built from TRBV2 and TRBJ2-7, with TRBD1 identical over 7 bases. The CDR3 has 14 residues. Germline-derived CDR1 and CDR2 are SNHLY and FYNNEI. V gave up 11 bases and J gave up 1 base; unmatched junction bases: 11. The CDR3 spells CAGAEGQRSYEQYF. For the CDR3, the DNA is TGTGCCGGCGCAGAGGGACAGCGATCCTACGAGCAGTACTTC.

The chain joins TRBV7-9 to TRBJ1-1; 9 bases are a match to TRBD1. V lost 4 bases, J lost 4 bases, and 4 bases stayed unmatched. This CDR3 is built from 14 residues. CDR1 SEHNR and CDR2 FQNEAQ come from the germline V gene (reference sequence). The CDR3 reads CASSSYRGLTEAFF. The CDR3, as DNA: TGTGCCAGCAGCTCTTACAGGGGGCTCACTGAAGCTTTCTTT. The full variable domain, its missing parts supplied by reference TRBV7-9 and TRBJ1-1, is DTGVSQNPRHKITKRGQNVTFRCDPISEHNRLYWYRQTLGQGPEFLTYFQNEAQLEKSRLLSDRFSAERPKGSFSTLEIQRTEQGDSAMYLCASSSYRGLTEAFFGQGTRLTVV.

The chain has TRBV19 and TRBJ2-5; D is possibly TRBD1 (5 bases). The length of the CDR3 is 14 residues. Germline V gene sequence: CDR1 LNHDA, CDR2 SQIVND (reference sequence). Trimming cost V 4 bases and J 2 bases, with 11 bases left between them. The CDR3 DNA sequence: TGTGCCAGTAGTACAAGGGGCTTACAAGAGACCCAGTACTTC. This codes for CASSTRGLQETQYF.

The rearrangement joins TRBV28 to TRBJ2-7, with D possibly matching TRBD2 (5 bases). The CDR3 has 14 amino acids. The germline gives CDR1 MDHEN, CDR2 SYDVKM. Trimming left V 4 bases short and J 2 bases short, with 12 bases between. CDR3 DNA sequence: TGTGCCAGCAGTTCGACGGGATCTCCCTACGAGCAGTACTTC. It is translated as CASSSTGSPYEQYF. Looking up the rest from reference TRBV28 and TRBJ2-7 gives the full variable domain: DVKVTQSSRYLVKRTGEKVFLECVQDMDHENMFWYRQDPGLGLRLIYFSYDVKMKEKGDIPEGYSVSREKKERFSLILESASTNQTSMYLCASSSTGSPYEQYFGPGTRLTVT.

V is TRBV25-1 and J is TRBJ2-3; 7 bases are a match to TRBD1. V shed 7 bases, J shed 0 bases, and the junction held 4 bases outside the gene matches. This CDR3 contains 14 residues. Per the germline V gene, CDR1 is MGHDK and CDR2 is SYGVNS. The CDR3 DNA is TGTGCCAGCAAGCCACAGGGGAGCACAGATACGCAGTATTTT. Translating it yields CASKPQGSTDTQYF.

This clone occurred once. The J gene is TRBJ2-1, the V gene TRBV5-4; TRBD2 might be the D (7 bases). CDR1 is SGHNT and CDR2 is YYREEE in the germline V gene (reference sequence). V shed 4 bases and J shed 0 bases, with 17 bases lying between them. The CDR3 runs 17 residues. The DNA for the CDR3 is TGTGCCAGCAGCCCTAGGGGGGGTCTGAGCTCCTACAATGAGCAGTTCTTC. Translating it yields CASSPRGGLSSYNEQFF.

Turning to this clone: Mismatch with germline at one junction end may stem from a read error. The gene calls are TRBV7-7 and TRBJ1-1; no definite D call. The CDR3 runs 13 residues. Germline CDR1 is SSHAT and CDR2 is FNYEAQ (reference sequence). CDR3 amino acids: CASSFTRLSEAFF. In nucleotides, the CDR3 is TGTGCTAGCAGCTTCACCAGGCTGTCTGAAGCTTTCTTT. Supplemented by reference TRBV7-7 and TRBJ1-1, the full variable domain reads GAGVSQSPRYKVTKRGQDVTLRCDPISSHATLYWYQQALGQGPEFLTYFNYEAQPDKSGLPSDRFSAERPEGSISTLTIQRTEQRDSAMYRCASSFTRLSEAFFGQGTRLTVV.

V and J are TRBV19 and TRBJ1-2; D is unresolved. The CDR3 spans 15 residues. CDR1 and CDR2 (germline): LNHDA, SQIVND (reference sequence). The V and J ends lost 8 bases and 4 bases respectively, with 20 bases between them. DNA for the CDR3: TGTGCCAGTGGAGTGGGTGCAGCCTTGGGCTATGGCTACACCTTC. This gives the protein CASGVGAALGYGYTF.

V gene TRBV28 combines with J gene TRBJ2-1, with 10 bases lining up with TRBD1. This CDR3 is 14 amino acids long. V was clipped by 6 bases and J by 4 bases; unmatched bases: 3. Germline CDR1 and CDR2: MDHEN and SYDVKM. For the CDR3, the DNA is TGTGCCAGCAGGGGGGGACAGGGGTACAATGAGCAGTTCTTC. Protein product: CASRGGQGYNEQFF.

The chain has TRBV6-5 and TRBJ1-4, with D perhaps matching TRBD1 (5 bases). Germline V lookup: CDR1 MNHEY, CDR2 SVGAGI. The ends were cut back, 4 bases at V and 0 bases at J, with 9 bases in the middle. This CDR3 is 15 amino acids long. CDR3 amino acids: CASSSGHSTNEKLFF. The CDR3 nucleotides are TGTGCCAGCAGTTCCGGACATTCAACTAATGAAAAACTGTTTTTT.

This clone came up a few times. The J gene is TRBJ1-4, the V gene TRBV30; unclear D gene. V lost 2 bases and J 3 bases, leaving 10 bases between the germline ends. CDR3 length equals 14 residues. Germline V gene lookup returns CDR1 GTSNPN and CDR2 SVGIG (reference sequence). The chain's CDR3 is CAWSIGGPNEKLFF. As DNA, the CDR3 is TGTGCCTGGAGTATCGGCGGGCCTAATGAAAAACTGTTTTTT.

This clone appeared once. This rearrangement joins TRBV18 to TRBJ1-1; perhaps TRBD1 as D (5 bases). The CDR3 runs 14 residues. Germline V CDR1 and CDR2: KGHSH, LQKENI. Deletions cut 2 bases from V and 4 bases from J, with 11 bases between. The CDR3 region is CASSPNQGSTEAFF. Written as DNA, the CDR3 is TGTGCCAGCTCACCAAACCAGGGCAGCACTGAAGCTTTCTTT.

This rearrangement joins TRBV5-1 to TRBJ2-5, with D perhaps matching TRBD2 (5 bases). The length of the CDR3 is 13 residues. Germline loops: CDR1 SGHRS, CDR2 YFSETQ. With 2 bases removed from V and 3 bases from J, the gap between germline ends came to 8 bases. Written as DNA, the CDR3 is TGCGCCAGCAGCTTTTTGGGAGAAGAGACCCAGTACTTC. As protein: CASSFLGEETQYF.

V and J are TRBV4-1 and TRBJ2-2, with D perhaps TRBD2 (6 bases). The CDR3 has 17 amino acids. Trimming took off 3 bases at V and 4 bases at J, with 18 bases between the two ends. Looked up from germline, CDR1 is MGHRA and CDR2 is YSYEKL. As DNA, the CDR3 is TGCGCCAGCAGCCAGGGGCGGGGTAATACAGGCACCGGGGAGCTGTTTTTT. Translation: CASSQGRGNTGTGELFF.

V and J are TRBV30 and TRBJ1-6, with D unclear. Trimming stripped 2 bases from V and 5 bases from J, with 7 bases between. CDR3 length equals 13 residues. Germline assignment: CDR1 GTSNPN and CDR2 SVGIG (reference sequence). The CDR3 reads CAWSSQNNSPLHF. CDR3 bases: TGTGCCTGGAGTAGTCAGAATAATTCACCCCTCCACTTT.

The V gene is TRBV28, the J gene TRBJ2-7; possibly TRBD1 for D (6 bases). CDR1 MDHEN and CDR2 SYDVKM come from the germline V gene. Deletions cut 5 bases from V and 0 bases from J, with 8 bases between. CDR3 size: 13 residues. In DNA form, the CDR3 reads TGTGCCAGCAGTGGGACACCCTCCTACGAGCAGTACTTC. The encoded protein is CASSGTPSYEQYF.

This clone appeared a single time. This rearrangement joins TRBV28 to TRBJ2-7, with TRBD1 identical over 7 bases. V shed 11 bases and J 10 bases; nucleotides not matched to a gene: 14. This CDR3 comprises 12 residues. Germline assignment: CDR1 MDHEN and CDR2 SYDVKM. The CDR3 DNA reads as TGTGCCTCCCACGAAAGGGACAGACCTCAGTACTTC. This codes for CASHERDRPQYF.

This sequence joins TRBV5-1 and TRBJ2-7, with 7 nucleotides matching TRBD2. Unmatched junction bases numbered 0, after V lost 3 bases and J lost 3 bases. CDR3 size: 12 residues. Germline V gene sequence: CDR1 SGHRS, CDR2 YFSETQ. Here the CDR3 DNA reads TGCGCCAGCAGCTGGGACTACTACGAGCAGTACTTC. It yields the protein CASSWDYYEQYF.

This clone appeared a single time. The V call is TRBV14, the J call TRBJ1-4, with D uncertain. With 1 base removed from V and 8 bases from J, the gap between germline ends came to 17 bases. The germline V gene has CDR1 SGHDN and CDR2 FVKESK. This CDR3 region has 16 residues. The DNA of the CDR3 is TGTGCCAGCAGCCAAGCTCCGTTGTGGGGAGGCGAAAAACTGTTTTTT. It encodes CASSQAPLWGGEKLFF.

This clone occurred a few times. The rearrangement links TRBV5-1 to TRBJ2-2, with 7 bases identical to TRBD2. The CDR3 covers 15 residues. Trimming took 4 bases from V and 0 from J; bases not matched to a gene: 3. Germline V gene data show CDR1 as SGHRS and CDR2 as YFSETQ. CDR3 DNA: TGCGCCAGCAGCGCCCTAGCGGCGAACACCGGGGAGCTGTTTTTT. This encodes CASSALAANTGELFF.

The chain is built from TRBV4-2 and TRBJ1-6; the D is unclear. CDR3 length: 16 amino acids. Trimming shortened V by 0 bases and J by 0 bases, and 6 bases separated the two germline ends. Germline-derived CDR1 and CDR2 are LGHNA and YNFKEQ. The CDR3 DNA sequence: TGTGCCAGCAGCCAAGATATCCGCTCCTATAATTCACCCCTCCACTTT. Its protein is CASSQDIRSYNSPLHF.

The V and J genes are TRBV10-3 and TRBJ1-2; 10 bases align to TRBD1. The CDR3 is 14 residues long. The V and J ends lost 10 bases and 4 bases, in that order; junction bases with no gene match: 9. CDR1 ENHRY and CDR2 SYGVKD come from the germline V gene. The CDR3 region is CATSGQGVTYGYTF. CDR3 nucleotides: TGTGCCACCAGCGGACAGGGGGTAACCTATGGCTACACCTTC.

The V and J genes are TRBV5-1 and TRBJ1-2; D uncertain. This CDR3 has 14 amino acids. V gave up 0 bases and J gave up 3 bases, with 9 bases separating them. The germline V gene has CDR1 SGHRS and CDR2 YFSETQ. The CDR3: CASSLGSGDYGYTF. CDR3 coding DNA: TGCGCCAGCAGCTTGGGCTCTGGAGACTATGGCTACACCTTC.

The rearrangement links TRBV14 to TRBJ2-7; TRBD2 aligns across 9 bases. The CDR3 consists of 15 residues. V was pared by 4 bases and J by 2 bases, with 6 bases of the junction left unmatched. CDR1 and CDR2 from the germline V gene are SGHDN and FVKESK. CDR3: CASSPRTSAAYEQYF. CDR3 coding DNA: TGTGCCAGCAGCCCGAGGACTAGCGCAGCCTACGAGCAGTACTTC.

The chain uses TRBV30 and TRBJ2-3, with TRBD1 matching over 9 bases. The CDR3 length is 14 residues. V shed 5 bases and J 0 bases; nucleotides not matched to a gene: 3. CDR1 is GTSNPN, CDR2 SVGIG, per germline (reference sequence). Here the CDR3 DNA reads TGTGCCTGGGACAGGGGGTTTAGCACAGATACGCAGTATTTT. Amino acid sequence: CAWDRGFSTDTQYF.

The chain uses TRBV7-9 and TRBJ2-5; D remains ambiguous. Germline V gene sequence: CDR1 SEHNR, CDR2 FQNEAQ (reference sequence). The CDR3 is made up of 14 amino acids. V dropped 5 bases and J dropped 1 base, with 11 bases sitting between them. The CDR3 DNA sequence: TGTGCCAGCAGCCCGCATAGTGGCCAAGAGACCCAGTACTTC. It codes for CASSPHSGQETQYF.

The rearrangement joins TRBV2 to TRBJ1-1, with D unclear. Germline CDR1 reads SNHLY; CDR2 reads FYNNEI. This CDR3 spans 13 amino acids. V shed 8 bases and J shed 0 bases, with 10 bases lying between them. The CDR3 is CASAGPMNTEAFF. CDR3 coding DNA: TGTGCCAGCGCGGGCCCAATGAACACTGAAGCTTTCTTT.

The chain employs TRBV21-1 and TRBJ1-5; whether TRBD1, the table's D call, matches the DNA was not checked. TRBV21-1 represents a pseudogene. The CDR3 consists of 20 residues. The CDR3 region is CASSKPICPPGHRLNQPQHF. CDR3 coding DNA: TGTGCCAGCAGCAAACCTATATGTCCTCCGGGACACCGGCTTAATCAGCCCCAGCATTTT.